Listed here are 20 T cell receptor beta chains from one sample, sequenced in a study of control samples from healthy donors and cancer patients (dated by TCRdb to 2018 to 2021). The method behind the library was the immunoSEQ multiplex PCR assay. Drawn from immuneACCESS, this table holds only the in-frame rearrangements with V and J called that TCRdb kept. Clones are partly lost; checked studies trace under half to an unresolved V gene and leave the rest unexplained. In this sample the table shows just over 90,000 clones, about 85% of which occur a single time. Of the sample, 1.3% falls within the top ten clones. Sequencing was performed on blood. The receptors were gathered from a woman between 45 and 60 years old in good health.

Written as DNA, the CDR3 is TGTGCCAGCACGGGACAGGGCGGAAACACCATATATTTT. Amino acids: CASTGQGGNTIYF. The chain uses TRBV28 and TRBJ1-3; TRBD1 matches at 9 bases. The V gene end was trimmed by 7 bases and the J gene end by 4 bases; junction bases not matched to a gene: 2. Germline V gene data show CDR1 as MDHEN and CDR2 as SYDVKM. The CDR3 is made up of 13 amino acids.

The chain has TRBV19 and TRBJ2-1; a possible D gene is TRBD1 (6 bases). This CDR3 contains 13 residues. V was trimmed by 9 bases and J by 10 bases, leaving 19 bases between them. The germline CDR1 and CDR2 sequences are LNHDA and SQIVND (reference sequence). The CDR3 loop reads CASPGQRVGEQFF. In DNA form, the CDR3 reads TGTGCCAGCCCTGGACAGCGCGTTGGCGAGCAGTTCTTC.

J is TRBJ2-1 and V is TRBV7-8; 7 nucleotides match TRBD1. V lost 3 bases, J lost 2 bases, and 4 bases stayed unmatched. Germline lookup yields CDR1 SGHVS and CDR2 FQNEAQ. The CDR3 loop spans 15 amino acids. CDR3 loop: CASSLWDSAYNEQFF. Here the CDR3 DNA reads TGTGCCAGCAGCTTGTGGGACAGCGCCTACAATGAGCAGTTCTTC.

This chain connects TRBV5-4 to TRBJ2-7; 10 positions match TRBD1. CDR3 length: 13 amino acids. Germline loops: CDR1 SGHNT, CDR2 YYREEE (reference sequence). J gave up 6 bases and V 4 bases, and 4 bases lay outside the gene matches. Written as DNA, the CDR3 is TGTGCCAGCAGCCCATGGACAGGGGGCGAGCAGTACTTC. Encoded protein: CASSPWTGGEQYF.

The chain employs TRBV19 and TRBJ1-2, with TRBD1 identical over 7 bases. J gave up 3 bases and V 3 bases, and 7 bases lay outside the gene matches. This CDR3 is 15 amino acids long. Germline V gene data show CDR1 as LNHDA and CDR2 as SQIVND (reference sequence). In nucleotides, the CDR3 is TGTGCCAGTAGTATGGGGACAGATAGTTACTATGGCTACACCTTC. Its protein product is CASSMGTDSYYGYTF.

The rearrangement uses TRBV18 and TRBJ2-7; D possibly uses TRBD1 or TRBD2 (6 bases each). Trimming took 4 bases from V and 0 from J, leaving 22 bases between them. Germline CDR1 reads KGHSH; CDR2 reads LQKENI. This CDR3 comprises 18 residues. The CDR3: CASSLHLGGTPGSYEQYF. CDR3 nucleotides: TGTGCCAGCTCACTACACCTAGGGGGGACCCCCGGCTCCTACGAGCAGTACTTC.

This chain uses TRBV27 with TRBJ2-1; TRBD1 agrees at 7 bases. Germline V lookup: CDR1 MNHEY, CDR2 SMNVEV (reference sequence). The trim removed 7 bases at V and 7 bases at J, leaving 10 bases unmatched. The CDR3 loop spans 14 amino acids. CDR3 nucleotide sequence: TGTGCCAGCAACAGGGGCCCCCCTAAGAATGAGCAGTTCTTC. Encoded protein: CASNRGPPKNEQFF.

The chain is built from TRBV7-9 and TRBJ2-3, with a tentative D call TRBD1 (5 bases). CDR1 and CDR2 (germline): SEHNR, FQNEAQ (reference sequence). CDR3 size: 14 residues. The germline V and J ends were trimmed by 3 bases and 0 bases, with 7 bases remaining between them. The CDR3 DNA is TGTGCCAGCAGCTTCGACAGTAGCACAGATACGCAGTATTTT. It encodes CASSFDSSTDTQYF.

This clone turned up a few times. The genes are TRBV18 and TRBJ2-1; 10 nucleotides match TRBD2. V lost 6 bases and J lost 7; bases outside the gene matches: 15. The CDR3 consists of 17 residues. The germline gives CDR1 KGHSH, CDR2 LQKENI. CDR3 nucleotides: TGTGCCAGCTCCTTATACATCACCGGGACTAGCGAGAATGAGCAGTTCTTC. This gives the protein CASSLYITGTSENEQFF.

This clone showed up just a few times. CDR3 DNA: TGTGCCAGCAGCTACGCTTTAGGTAATTACGAGCAGTACTTC. Translating gives CASSYALGNYEQYF. J is TRBJ2-7 and V is TRBV7-2; no definite D call. This CDR3 is built from 14 residues. Germline V CDR1 and CDR2: SGHTA, FQGNSA. V gave up 4 bases and J gave up 4 bases, with 14 bases separating them.

The gene calls are TRBV21-1 and TRBJ2-1. TRBV21-1 is marked as a pseudogene. CDR3 length equals 15 residues. This CDR3 is CASSKAVYVYNEQFF. The CDR3 DNA sequence: TGTGCCAGCAGCAAAGCGGTTTACGTATACAATGAGCAGTTCTTC.

This chain connects TRBV10-3 to TRBJ2-7; TRBD1 matches at 9 bases. Germline V lookup: CDR1 ENHRY, CDR2 SYGVKD. J gave up 2 bases and V 2 bases, and 4 bases lay outside the gene matches. The CDR3 has 15 amino acids. CDR3 amino acids: CAISETDRGPYEQYF. In DNA form, the CDR3 reads TGTGCCATCAGTGAGACGGACAGGGGTCCCTACGAGCAGTACTTC.

The chain links TRBV6-5 to TRBJ2-5, with 8 bases fitting TRBD2. This CDR3 contains 15 residues. CDR1 is MNHEY and CDR2 is SVGAGI in the germline V gene. V shed 8 bases and J 6 bases; nucleotides not matched to a gene: 14. The CDR3 sequence is CASSGTGGPTKTQYF. In nucleotides, the CDR3 is TGTGCCAGCTCTGGGACGGGGGGGCCGACTAAGACCCAGTACTTC.

V and J are TRBV13 and TRBJ1-2; D is perhaps TRBD1 (5 bases). Trimming removed 0 bases from V and 8 bases from J, with 10 bases in between. Germline-derived CDR1 and CDR2 are PRHDT and FYEKMQ (reference sequence). The CDR3 spans 13 residues. The CDR3 DNA follows: TGTGCCAGCAGCTTAGGCCAGGGTAGGGGCTACACCTTC. It codes for CASSLGQGRGYTF.

The chain recombines TRBV6-5 with TRBJ1-2; D might be TRBD1 (5 bases). This CDR3 has 13 amino acids. Germline V gene sequence: CDR1 MNHEY, CDR2 SVGAGI. V lost 5 bases to trimming and J lost 2 bases, with 9 bases between them. The CDR3 region is CASSQGANYGYTF. CDR3 sequence (DNA): TGTGCCAGCAGTCAGGGCGCAAACTATGGCTACACCTTC.

The chain couples TRBV5-6 to TRBJ1-2; TRBD1 might be the D (5 bases). CDR1 SGHDT and CDR2 YYEEEE come from the germline V gene. Trimming shortened V by 0 bases and J by 0 bases, and 9 bases separated the two germline ends. This CDR3 is 15 amino acids long. The CDR3 sequence is CASSLVGATNYGYTF. Here the CDR3 DNA reads TGTGCCAGCAGCTTGGTCGGGGCAACTAACTATGGCTACACCTTC.

This clone was detected only a few times. The J gene is TRBJ2-7, the V gene TRBV5-1; D is possibly TRBD1 or TRBD2 (6 bases each). V was cut by 0 bases and J by 7 bases, with 8 bases left in between. In germline, CDR1 is SGHRS, CDR2 YFSETQ. This CDR3 is 12 amino acids long. CDR3 protein: CASSLEGGEQYF. CDR3 DNA sequence: TGCGCCAGCAGCTTGGAGGGGGGAGAGCAGTACTTC.

This sequence joins TRBV6-5 and TRBJ2-3, with D possibly matching TRBD2 (6 bases). Between the trimmed V and J ends, which lost 0 bases and 0 bases, there was a span of 7 bases. The CDR3 length is 15 residues. Germline V lookup: CDR1 MNHEY, CDR2 SVGAGI. The CDR3 here is CASSYSSGSTDTQYF. The CDR3 nucleotides are TGTGCCAGCAGTTACTCTAGCGGTAGCACAGATACGCAGTATTTT.

This clone was detected only a few times. The chain links TRBV7-9 to TRBJ1-1; D unresolved. Germline V lookup: CDR1 SEHNR, CDR2 FQNEAQ (reference sequence). The length of the CDR3 is 14 residues. Trimming left V 6 bases short and J 6 bases short, with 17 bases between. CDR3 DNA: TGTGCCAGCAGACCAAGGCGGGCGGTCCCTGAAGCTTTCTTT. Translation gives CASRPRRAVPEAFF.

The rearrangement joins TRBV19 to TRBJ2-6, with 7 bases lining up with TRBD1. J was trimmed by 9 bases and V by 7 bases; bases with no gene match: 9. CDR1 is LNHDA, CDR2 SQIVND, per germline (reference sequence). The CDR3 contains 14 residues. The CDR3 is CASTEGRGFNVLTF. The CDR3 DNA follows: TGTGCCAGTACGGAAGGCAGGGGGTTCAACGTCCTGACTTTC.